The present T cell receptor (beta chain) was sequenced within a study of PD-L1 blockade in urothelial cancer. Profiled with immunoSEQ multiplex PCR; TCRdb holds only in-frame clones, not every one. The data show under 70,000 clones, roughly 77% seen once. The time point denotes: pretreatment peripheral blood. Material: PBMCs, obtained around atezolizumab (anti-PD-L1) treatment. The source is a man aged 65 to 85 with urothelial cancer.

CDR3: CASSPSGTSGEQETQYF. Written as DNA, the CDR3 is TGTGCCAGCAGCCCTTCGGGCACTAGCGGGGAACAAGAGACCCAGTACTTC. V gene TRBV5-4 combines with J gene TRBJ2-5; 10 positions agree with TRBD2. This CDR3 contains 17 residues. The V segment lost 4 bases and the J segment 2 bases; nucleotides outside the gene matches: 11. The germline V gene encodes CDR1 SGHNT and CDR2 YYREEE (reference sequence).